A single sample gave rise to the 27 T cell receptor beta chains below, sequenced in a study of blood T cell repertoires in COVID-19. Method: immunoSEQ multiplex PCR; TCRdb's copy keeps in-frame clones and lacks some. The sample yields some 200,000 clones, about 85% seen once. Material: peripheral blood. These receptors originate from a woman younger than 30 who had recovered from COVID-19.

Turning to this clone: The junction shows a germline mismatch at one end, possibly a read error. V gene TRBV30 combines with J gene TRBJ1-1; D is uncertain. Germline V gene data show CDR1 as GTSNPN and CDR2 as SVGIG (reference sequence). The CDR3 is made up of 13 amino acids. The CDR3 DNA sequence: TGTGCCTGGAGTGTACATCTGAACGCTGAAGCTTTCTTT. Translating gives CAWSVHLNAEAFF.

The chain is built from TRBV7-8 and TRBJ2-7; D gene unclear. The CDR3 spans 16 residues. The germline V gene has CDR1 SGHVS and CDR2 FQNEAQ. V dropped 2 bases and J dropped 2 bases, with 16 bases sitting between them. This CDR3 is CASSLLLIPSPYEQYF. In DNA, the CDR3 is TGTGCCAGCAGCTTACTTCTTATTCCTAGTCCCTACGAGCAGTACTTC.

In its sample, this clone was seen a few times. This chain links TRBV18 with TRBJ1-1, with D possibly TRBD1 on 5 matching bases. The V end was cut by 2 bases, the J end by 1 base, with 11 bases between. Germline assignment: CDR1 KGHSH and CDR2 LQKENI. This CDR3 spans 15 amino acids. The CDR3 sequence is CASSPSRQGNTEAFF. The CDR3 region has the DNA TGTGCCAGCTCACCATCAAGGCAGGGGAACACTGAAGCTTTCTTT.

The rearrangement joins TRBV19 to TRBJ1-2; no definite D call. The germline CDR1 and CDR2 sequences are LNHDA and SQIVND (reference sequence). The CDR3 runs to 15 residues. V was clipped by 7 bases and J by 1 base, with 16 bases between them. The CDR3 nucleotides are TGTGCCAGTACTAACGAGTGGGCACGTAACTATGGCTACACCTTC. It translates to CASTNEWARNYGYTF.

The CDR3 loop reads CASSFPNREETQYF. CDR3 bases: TGTGCCAGCAGCTTCCCTAACAGGGAAGAGACCCAGTACTTC. The gene calls are TRBV7-9 and TRBJ2-5; a weak D match, TRBD1 (6 bases). CDR3 size: 14 residues. The germline V gene encodes CDR1 SEHNR and CDR2 FQNEAQ (reference sequence). Trimming stripped 3 bases from V and 3 bases from J, with 11 bases between.

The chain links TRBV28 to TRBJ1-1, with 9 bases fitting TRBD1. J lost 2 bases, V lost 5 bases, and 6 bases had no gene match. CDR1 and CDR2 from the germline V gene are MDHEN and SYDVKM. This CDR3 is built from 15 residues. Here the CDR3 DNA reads TGTGCCAGCAGTCTGTGGACAGGGGCCAACACTGAAGCTTTCTTT. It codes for CASSLWTGANTEAFF.

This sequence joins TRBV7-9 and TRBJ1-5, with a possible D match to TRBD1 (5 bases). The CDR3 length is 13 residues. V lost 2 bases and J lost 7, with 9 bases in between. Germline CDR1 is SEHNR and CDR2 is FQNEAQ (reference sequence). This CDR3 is CASSLSRGQPQHF. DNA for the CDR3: TGTGCCAGCAGCTTATCTCGGGGGCAGCCCCAGCATTTT.

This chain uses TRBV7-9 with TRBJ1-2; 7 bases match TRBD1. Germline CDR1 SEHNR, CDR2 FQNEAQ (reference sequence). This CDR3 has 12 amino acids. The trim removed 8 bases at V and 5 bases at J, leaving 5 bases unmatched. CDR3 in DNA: TGTGCCAGCGGCGCAGGGGGATATGGCTACACCTTC. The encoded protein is CASGAGGYGYTF.

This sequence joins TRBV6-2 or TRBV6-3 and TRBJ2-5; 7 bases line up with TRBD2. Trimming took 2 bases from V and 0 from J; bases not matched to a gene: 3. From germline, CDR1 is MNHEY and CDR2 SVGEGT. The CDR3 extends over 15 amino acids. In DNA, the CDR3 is TGTGCCAGCAGTTACGGGCTAGCGGACCAAGAGACCCAGTACTTC. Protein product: CASSYGLADQETQYF.

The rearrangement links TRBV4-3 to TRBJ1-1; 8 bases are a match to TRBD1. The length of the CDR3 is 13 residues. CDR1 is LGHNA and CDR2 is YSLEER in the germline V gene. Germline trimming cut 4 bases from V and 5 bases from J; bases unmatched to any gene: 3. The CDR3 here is CASSPRGHTEAFF. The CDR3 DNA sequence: TGCGCCAGCAGCCCCAGGGGGCATACTGAAGCTTTCTTT.

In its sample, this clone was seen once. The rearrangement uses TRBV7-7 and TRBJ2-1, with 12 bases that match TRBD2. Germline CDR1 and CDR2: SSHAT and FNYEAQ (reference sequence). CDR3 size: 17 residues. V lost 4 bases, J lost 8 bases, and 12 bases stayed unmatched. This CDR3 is CASSSRLTSGSTDEQFF. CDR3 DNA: TGTGCCAGCAGCTCTAGATTGACTAGCGGGAGTACCGATGAGCAGTTCTTC.

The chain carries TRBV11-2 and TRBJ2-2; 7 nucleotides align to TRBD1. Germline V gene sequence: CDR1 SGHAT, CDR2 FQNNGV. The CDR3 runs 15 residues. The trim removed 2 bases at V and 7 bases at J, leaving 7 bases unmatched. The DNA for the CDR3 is TGTGCCAGCAGCTTACGTCCCGGGACAGACGGGGAGCTGTTTTTT. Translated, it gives CASSLRPGTDGELFF.

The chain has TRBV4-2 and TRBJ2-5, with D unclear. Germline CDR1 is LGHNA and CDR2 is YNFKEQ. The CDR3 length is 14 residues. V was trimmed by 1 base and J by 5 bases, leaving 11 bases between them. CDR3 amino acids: CASSQGTGGETQYF. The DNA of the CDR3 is TGTGCCAGCAGCCAAGGAACGGGTGGCGAGACCCAGTACTTC.

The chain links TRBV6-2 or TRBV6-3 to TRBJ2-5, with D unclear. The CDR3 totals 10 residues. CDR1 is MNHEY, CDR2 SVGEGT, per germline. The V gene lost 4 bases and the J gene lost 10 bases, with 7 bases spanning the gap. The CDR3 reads CASSFRGQYF. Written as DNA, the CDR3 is TGTGCCAGCAGTTTTAGAGGCCAGTACTTC.

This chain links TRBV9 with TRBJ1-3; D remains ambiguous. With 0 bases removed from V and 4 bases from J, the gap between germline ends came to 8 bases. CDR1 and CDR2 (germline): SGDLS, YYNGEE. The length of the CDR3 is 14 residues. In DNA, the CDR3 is TGTGCCAGCAGCGTAGCTACGGGGGGAAACACCATATATTTT. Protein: CASSVATGGNTIYF.

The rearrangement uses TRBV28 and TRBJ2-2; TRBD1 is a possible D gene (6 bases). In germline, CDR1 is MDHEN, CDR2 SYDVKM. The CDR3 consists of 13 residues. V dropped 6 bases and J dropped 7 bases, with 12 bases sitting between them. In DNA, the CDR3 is TGTGCCAGCAGCTACAGGGTAGTCGGGGAGCTGTTTTTT. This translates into CASSYRVVGELFF.

The CDR3 protein is CASSPAGVLSPLHF. Written as DNA, the CDR3 is TGTGCCAGCAGCCCGGCGGGGGTTCTCTCACCCCTCCACTTT. The rearrangement uses TRBV13 and TRBJ1-6; a weak D match, TRBD1 (5 bases). CDR3 length equals 14 residues. Germline V CDR1 and CDR2: PRHDT, FYEKMQ (reference sequence). Trimming took off 5 bases at V and 10 bases at J, with 15 bases between the two ends.

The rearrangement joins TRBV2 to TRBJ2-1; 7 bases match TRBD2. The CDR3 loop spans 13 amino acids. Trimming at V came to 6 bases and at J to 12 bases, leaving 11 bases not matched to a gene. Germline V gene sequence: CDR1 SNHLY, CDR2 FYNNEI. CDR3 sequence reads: CASRFIGGRRQFF. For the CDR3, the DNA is TGTGCCAGCAGGTTTATCGGGGGGAGAAGGCAGTTCTTC.

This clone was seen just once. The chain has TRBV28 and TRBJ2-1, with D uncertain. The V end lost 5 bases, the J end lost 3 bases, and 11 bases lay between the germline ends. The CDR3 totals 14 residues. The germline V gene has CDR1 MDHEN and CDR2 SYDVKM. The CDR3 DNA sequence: TGTGCCAGCAGTGACATCCGAATCTACAATGAGCAGTTCTTC. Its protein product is CASSDIRIYNEQFF.

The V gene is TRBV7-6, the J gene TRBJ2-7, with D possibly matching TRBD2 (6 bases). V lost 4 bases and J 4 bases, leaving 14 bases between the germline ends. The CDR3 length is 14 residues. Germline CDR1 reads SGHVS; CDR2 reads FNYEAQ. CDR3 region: CASSSGGSGYEQYF. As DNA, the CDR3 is TGTGCCAGCAGCTCAGGTGGTAGCGGATACGAGCAGTACTTC.

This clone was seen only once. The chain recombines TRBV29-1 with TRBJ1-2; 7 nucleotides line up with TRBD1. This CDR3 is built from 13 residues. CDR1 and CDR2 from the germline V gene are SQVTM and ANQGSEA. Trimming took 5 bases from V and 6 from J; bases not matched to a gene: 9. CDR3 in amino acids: CSVRDSHVDGYTF. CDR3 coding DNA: TGCAGCGTTCGGGACAGCCACGTAGATGGCTACACCTTC.

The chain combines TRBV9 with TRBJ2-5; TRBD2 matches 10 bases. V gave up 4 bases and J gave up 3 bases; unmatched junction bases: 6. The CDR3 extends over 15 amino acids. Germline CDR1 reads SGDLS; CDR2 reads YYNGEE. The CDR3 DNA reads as TGTGCCAGCAGCATCTACGGACTAGCGGAAGAGACCCAGTACTTC. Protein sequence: CASSIYGLAEETQYF. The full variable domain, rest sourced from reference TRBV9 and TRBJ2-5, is DSGVTQTPKHLITATGQRVTLRCSPRSGDLSVYWYQQSLDQGLQFLIQYYNGEERAKGNILERFSAQQFPDLHSELNLSSLELGDSALYFCASSIYGLAEETQYFGPGTRLLVL.

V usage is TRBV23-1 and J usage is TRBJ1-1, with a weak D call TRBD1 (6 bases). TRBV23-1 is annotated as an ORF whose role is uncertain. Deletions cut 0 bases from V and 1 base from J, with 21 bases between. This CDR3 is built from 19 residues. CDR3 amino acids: CASSQSNCDPGQKNTEAFF. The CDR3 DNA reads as TGCGCCAGCAGTCAATCGAATTGTGACCCAGGACAGAAGAACACTGAAGCTTTCTTT.

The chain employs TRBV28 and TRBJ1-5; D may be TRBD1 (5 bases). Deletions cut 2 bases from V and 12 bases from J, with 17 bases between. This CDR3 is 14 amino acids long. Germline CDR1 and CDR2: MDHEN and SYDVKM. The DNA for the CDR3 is TGTGCCAGCAGTTTACGCGGGGGGAGCGGGCGCCAGCATTTT. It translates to CASSLRGGSGRQHF.

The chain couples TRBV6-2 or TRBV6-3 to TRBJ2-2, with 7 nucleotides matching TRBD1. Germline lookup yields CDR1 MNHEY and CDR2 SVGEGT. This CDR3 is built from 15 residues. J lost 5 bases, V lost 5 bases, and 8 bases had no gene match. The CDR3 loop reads CASSTSDRVTGELFF. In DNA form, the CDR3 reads TGTGCCAGCAGTACCTCCGACAGGGTAACCGGGGAGCTGTTTTTT.

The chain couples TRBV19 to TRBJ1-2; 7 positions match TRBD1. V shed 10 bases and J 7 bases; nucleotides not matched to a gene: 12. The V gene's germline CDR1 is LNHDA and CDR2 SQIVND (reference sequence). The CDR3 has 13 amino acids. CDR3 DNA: TGTGCCACATACGACAGGGCTTACCCTGGCTACACCTTC. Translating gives CATYDRAYPGYTF.

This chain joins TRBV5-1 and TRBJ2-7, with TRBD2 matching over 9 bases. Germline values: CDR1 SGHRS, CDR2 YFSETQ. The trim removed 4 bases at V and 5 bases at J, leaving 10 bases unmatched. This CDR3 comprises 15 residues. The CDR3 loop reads CASSLFGLAGNEQYF. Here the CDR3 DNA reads TGCGCCAGCAGCCTCTTCGGGCTAGCGGGAAACGAGCAGTACTTC.